Following are 18 T cell receptor beta chains from one sample sequenced in a study of T-cell reconstitution after alpha-beta-depleted transplantation in children. During its preparation, the TCRbeta library received unique molecular identifiers. MiXCR, run by TCRdb on the PCR reads, gives a single entry per CDR3 protein. The sample lists roughly 100,000 distinct CDR3 sequences, roughly 8% occurring once. The sample here was PBMCs from the stem cell graft donor, taken from the stem cell graft. The receptors were gathered from a human donor who donated a stem cell graft to a child with congenital amegakaryocytic thrombocytopenia.

The table lists this clonotype with many counts. V usage is TRBV7-8 and J usage is TRBJ2-1; 8 positions agree with TRBD2. The CDR3 sequence is 16 residues long. CDR1 and CDR2 (germline): SGHVS, FQNEAQ. The V and J ends lost 1 base and 6 bases, in that order; junction bases with no gene match: 8. As DNA, the CDR3 is TGTGCCAGCAGCTTAGGGCACGGGGGGGCCGGCAATGAGCAGTTCTTC. Translating gives CASSLGHGGAGNEQFF.

Ten or more counts support this clonotype. The chain couples TRBV20-1 to TRBJ1-5; D unclear. This CDR3 is 14 amino acids long. Germline lookup yields CDR1 DFQATT and CDR2 SNEGSKA (reference sequence). Trimming shortened V by 1 base and J by 5 bases, and 12 bases separated the two germline ends. The CDR3 reads CSARVPGTYQPQHF. CDR3 coding DNA: TGCAGTGCTAGAGTTCCCGGCACATATCAGCCCCAGCATTTT.

At least ten counts were recorded for this clonotype. The chain employs TRBV5-1 and TRBJ1-2; a possible D gene is TRBD1 (6 bases). The CDR3 has 16 residues. The ends were cut back, 0 bases at V and 3 bases at J, with 15 bases in the middle. The germline V gene has CDR1 SGHRS and CDR2 YFSETQ. The CDR3 nucleotides are TGCGCCAGCAGCTTGGATGGACAGACAGTGGACTATGGCTACACCTTC. Its protein product is CASSLDGQTVDYGYTF. Variable domain in full (rest from reference TRBV5-1 and TRBJ1-2): KAGVTQTPRYLIKTRGQQVTLSCSPISGHRSVSWYQQTPGQGLQFLFEYFSETQRNKGNFPGRFSGRQFSNSRSEMNVSTLELGDSALYLCASSLDGQTVDYGYTFGSGTRLTVV.

This clonotype was counted at least ten times. CDR3 protein: CSARDGWTMGGYTF. DNA for the CDR3: TGCAGTGCTAGAGATGGTTGGACGATGGGGGGCTACACCTTC. V is TRBV20-1 and J is TRBJ1-2; no clear D gene. Germline V lookup: CDR1 DFQATT, CDR2 SNEGSKA (reference sequence). The CDR3 sequence is 14 residues long. V was cut by 0 bases and J by 8 bases, with 16 bases left in between.

This clonotype appeared many times. The chain carries TRBV6-2 or TRBV6-3 and TRBJ2-3, with D possibly being TRBD1 or TRBD2 (5 bases each). The CDR3 runs 17 residues. The V end was cut by 7 bases, the J end by 5 bases, with 25 bases between. Per germline, CDR1 MNHEY and CDR2 SVGEGT. CDR3 sequence reads: CASIRRGVFSTKDTQYF. The DNA of the CDR3 is TGTGCCAGCATCCGAAGGGGAGTCTTTAGTACCAAAGATACGCAGTATTTT.

This clonotype was detected ten times or more. This chain connects TRBV15 to TRBJ1-4, with D perhaps TRBD1 (5 bases). This CDR3 spans 15 amino acids. Germline CDR1 is LNHNV and CDR2 is YYDKDF (reference sequence). Trimming stripped 2 bases from V and 8 bases from J, with 15 bases between. CDR3: CATSRQTAGDEKLFF. Here the CDR3 DNA reads TGTGCCACCAGCAGACAGACGGCCGGGGACGAAAAACTGTTTTTT.

This clonotype is classed as medium-sized. The chain combines TRBV29-1 with TRBJ1-1; no clear D. The CDR3 loop spans 13 amino acids. Trimming shortened V by 4 bases and J by 3 bases, and 12 bases separated the two germline ends. Germline CDR1 and CDR2: SQVTM and ANQGSEA. The CDR3 sequence: CSVAPARDTEAFF. The CDR3 region has the DNA TGCAGCGTTGCTCCGGCCCGGGACACTGAAGCTTTCTTT. The entire variable domain, with the rest obtained from reference TRBV29-1 and TRBJ1-1, is as follows: SAVISQKPSRDICQRGTSLTIQCQVDSQVTMMFWYRQQPGQSLTLIATANQGSEATYESGFVIDKFPISRPNLTFSTLTVSNMSPEDSSIYLCSVAPARDTEAFFGQGTRLTVV.

This clonotype has a count of ten or more. The chain is built from TRBV7-9 and TRBJ2-3; D gene ambiguous. CDR1 is SEHNR and CDR2 is FQNEAQ in the germline V gene (reference sequence). The CDR3 is 14 amino acids. Trimming took 6 bases from V and 0 from J, leaving 10 bases between them. In DNA, the CDR3 is TGTGCCAGCAGATTACTTACTAGCACAGATACGCAGTATTTT. Its translation is CASRLLTSTDTQYF.

The chain couples TRBV20-1 to TRBJ1-2; 7 bases match TRBD1. This CDR3 contains 15 residues. V gave up 1 base and J gave up 5 bases; unmatched junction bases: 10. The V gene's germline CDR1 is DFQATT and CDR2 SNEGSKA (reference sequence). The CDR3 coding sequence is TGCAGTGCTAGAGCATACACTCAGGGGGATTATGGCTACACCTTC. This sequence encodes CSARAYTQGDYGYTF.

As concerns this clonotype: A much larger clone sits a single nucleotide away, making a read error possible. This chain joins TRBV5-1 and TRBJ2-1; a possible D gene is TRBD2 (6 bases). CDR1 is SGHRS, CDR2 YFSETQ, per germline. The CDR3 contains 15 residues. This CDR3 is CASSGTSSSYTEQFF. The CDR3, as DNA: TGCGCCAGCAGCGGAACTAGCAGCTCCTACACTGAGCAGTTCTTC.

This clonotype was seen ten or more times. The chain uses TRBV12-3 or TRBV12-4 and TRBJ1-6, with TRBD1 as a possible D gene (5 bases). The length of the CDR3 is 13 residues. Trimming removed 4 bases at V and 13 bases at J, with 14 bases between. This CDR3 reads CASSSAGRPPLHF. The CDR3 nucleotides are TGTGCCAGCAGTTCGGCGGGACGCCCCCCCCTCCACTTT.

This clonotype was observed at least ten times. The J gene is TRBJ2-1, the V gene TRBV12-3 or TRBV12-4; D may be TRBD2 (7 bases). The CDR3 is 16 residues long. Deletions cut 8 bases from V and 3 bases from J, with 20 bases between. Here the CDR3 reads CASATLGGGNYNEQFF. CDR3 DNA: TGTGCCAGCGCCACTTTAGGGGGGGGCAACTACAATGAGCAGTTCTTC.

There are many counts of this clonotype. This chain links TRBV29-1 with TRBJ1-3; D is unresolved. CDR3 size: 13 residues. The germline V gene encodes CDR1 SQVTM and CDR2 ANQGSEA. Trimming left V 4 bases short and J 0 bases short, with 7 bases between. The CDR3 loop reads CSVVVSSGNTIYF. The CDR3 region has the DNA TGCAGCGTTGTGGTCAGCTCTGGAAACACCATATATTTT. The complete variable domain, with remaining parts taken from reference TRBV29-1 and TRBJ1-3, reads SAVISQKPSRDICQRGTSLTIQCQVDSQVTMMFWYRQQPGQSLTLIATANQGSEATYESGFVIDKFPISRPNLTFSTLTVSNMSPEDSSIYLCSVVVSSGNTIYFGEGSWLTVV.

This clonotype was counted at least ten times. The V and J genes are TRBV10-3 and TRBJ2-1; TRBD2 might be the D (6 bases). V was pared by 2 bases and J by 0 bases, with 17 bases between. CDR3 length: 18 amino acids. Germline V gene data show CDR1 as ENHRY and CDR2 as SYGVKD. The CDR3 loop is CAISEPGVGGLSYNEQFF. The CDR3 region has the DNA TGTGCCATCAGTGAGCCGGGGGTTGGGGGTCTCTCCTACAATGAGCAGTTCTTC.

There are many counts of this clonotype. V is TRBV6-2 or TRBV6-3 and J is TRBJ1-5, with TRBD1 identical over 8 bases. Per the germline V gene, CDR1 is MNHEY and CDR2 is SVGEGT. Trimming at V came to 2 bases and at J to 6 bases, leaving 6 bases not matched to a gene. CDR3 length: 15 amino acids. DNA of the CDR3: TGTGCCAGCAGTTACCACAGGGGGTACGGTCAGCCCCAGCATTTT. It translates to CASSYHRGYGQPQHF.

In its sample, this clonotype was seen many times. The gene calls are TRBV28 and TRBJ2-7; 11 nucleotides agree with TRBD2. The CDR3 loop spans 14 amino acids. Losses at the gene ends were 2 bases for V and 3 bases for J; bases not matched to a gene: 0. CDR1 MDHEN and CDR2 SYDVKM come from the germline V gene. As DNA, the CDR3 is TGTGCCAGCAGTTTACTAGCGGGGGGCTACGAGCAGTACTTC. It translates to CASSLLAGGYEQYF.

In the case of this clonotype: A much larger clone lies one base from this, so it may be a read error. The gene calls are TRBV29-1 and TRBJ1-1; D not certain. The CDR3 is 13 residues long. Germline V gives CDR1 SQVTM, CDR2 ANQGSEA. CDR3 sequence: CGVGGSVNTEAFF. The CDR3 DNA reads as TGCGGCGTTGGAGGGAGCGTGAACACTGAAGCTTTCTTT.

This chain links TRBV20-1 with TRBJ1-6, with D possibly TRBD1 on 6 matching bases. In germline, CDR1 is DFQATT, CDR2 SNEGSKA (reference sequence). The CDR3 is 15 residues long. Trimming took off 3 bases at V and 7 bases at J, with 16 bases between the two ends. The CDR3 spells CSASMGGARNSPLHF. The CDR3 region has the DNA TGCAGTGCTAGCATGGGGGGGGCGCGGAATTCACCCCTCCACTTT.